This passage covers 10 T cell receptor beta chains from one sample sequenced in a study of regulatory T cells in long-lasting Graves disease. Researchers made TCR beta libraries by using iRepertoire HTBI primers and running Arm-PCR on CDR3 regions. TCRdb re-analysed the multiplex PCR reads in MiXCR, keeping a single row per CDR3 protein. The sample consists of about 340,000 distinct CDR3 sequences, about 18% of them appearing once. Time point reported: persistent/refractory GD, antithyroid drugs over 5 years with positive TRAb. Following extraction of RNA from PBMCs, that RNA was used to make the TCR library. The sequences come from peripheral blood mononuclear cells (PBMCs), collected when the disease was refractory, from a patient treated with antithyroid drugs. Source of these receptors: a female donor with Graves disease.

V and J are TRBV20-1 and TRBJ1-2, with TRBD1 identical over 8 bases. CDR3 size: 16 residues. Germline CDR1 is DFQATT and CDR2 is SNEGSKA (reference sequence). Losses at the gene ends were 1 base for V and 4 bases for J; bases not matched to a gene: 11. The CDR3 DNA reads TGCAGTGCTAGAGTGCCTGGACAGGGACTAGGCTATGGCTACACCTTC. Translated: CSARVPGQGLGYGYTF.

This clonotype was recorded only once. The rearrangement links TRBV7-9 to TRBJ2-7, with D perhaps matching TRBD1 (5 bases). Germline CDR1 reads SEHNR; CDR2 reads FQNEAQ (reference sequence). Trimming shortened V by 4 bases and J by 1 base, and 20 bases separated the two germline ends. The CDR3 has 17 residues. The CDR3 spells CASSSSPGDRDSYEQYF. The CDR3 DNA follows: TGTGCCAGCAGCTCTTCCCCTGGTGACAGAGATTCCTACGAGCAGTACTTC.

This clonotype was counted at least ten times. This chain uses TRBV3-1 with TRBJ1-1; D ambiguous. Trimming took 4 bases from V and 1 from J, leaving 10 bases between them. The CDR3 sequence is 14 residues long. The V gene's germline CDR1 is LGHDT and CDR2 YNNKEL (reference sequence). DNA of the CDR3: TGTGCCAGCAGCCCTCTTCGCAGGAACACTGAAGCTTTCTTT. Protein sequence: CASSPLRRNTEAFF.

This clonotype was picked up many times. The chain couples TRBV11-2 to TRBJ1-1; a weak D match, TRBD1 (6 bases). The germline gives CDR1 SGHAT, CDR2 FQNNGV. Trimming pared 5 bases from V and 4 bases from J, leaving 14 bases between. The CDR3 is 14 amino acids. CDR3 sequence (DNA): TGTGCCAGCAGCGGCCTAGGGGGGACCACTGAAGCTTTCTTT. Translated, it gives CASSGLGGTTEAFF. The whole variable domain, filled in from reference TRBV11-2 and TRBJ1-1, reads EAGVAQSPRYKIIEKRQSVAFWCNPISGHATLYWYQQILGQGPKLLIQFQNNGVVDDSQLPKDRFSAERLKGVDSTLKIQPAKLEDSAVYLCASSGLGGTTEAFFGQGTRLTVV.

The chain combines TRBV5-1 with TRBJ1-4; 7 bases are shared with TRBD1. Germline CDR1 is SGHRS and CDR2 is YFSETQ. The CDR3 contains 14 residues. The junction had 7 bases not matched to a gene; V was cut back by 4 bases and J by 7 bases. The CDR3 is CASSDTGAGEKLFF. The CDR3, as DNA: TGCGCCAGCAGCGATACAGGGGCGGGTGAAAAACTGTTTTTT.

V gene TRBV29-1 combines with J gene TRBJ2-4; perhaps D is TRBD1 or TRBD2 (5 bases each). The CDR3 extends over 15 amino acids. The V and J ends lost 0 bases and 5 bases respectively, with 14 bases between them. CDR1 and CDR2 (germline): SQVTM, ANQGSEA. The CDR3 loop reads CSVEEVMGVQNIQYF. The CDR3 bases are TGCAGCGTTGAAGAAGTAATGGGGGTCCAAAACATTCAGTACTTC.

This clonotype was seen a few times. The rearrangement joins TRBV6-5 to TRBJ2-2; 7 nucleotides line up with TRBD1. V lost 0 bases and J lost 5; bases outside the gene matches: 9. The CDR3 totals 17 residues. CDR1 and CDR2 from the germline V gene are MNHEY and SVGAGI. CDR3 amino acids: CASSYSTGQIGTGELFF. The CDR3 DNA sequence: TGTGCCAGCAGTTACTCAACGGGACAGATAGGAACCGGGGAGCTGTTTTTT.

The chain has TRBV28 and TRBJ1-3; 9 nucleotides align to TRBD1. From germline, CDR1 is MDHEN and CDR2 SYDVKM. The CDR3 totals 17 residues. The trim removed 2 bases at V and 4 bases at J, leaving 9 bases unmatched. The CDR3, as DNA: TGTGCCAGCAGTTTACCTGACACAGGGGGCTGGGGAAACACCATATATTTT. Translated: CASSLPDTGGWGNTIYF.

This sequence joins TRBV28 and TRBJ2-1, with unresolved D. Trimming took off 3 bases at V and 0 bases at J, with 12 bases between the two ends. Germline V gene data show CDR1 as MDHEN and CDR2 as SYDVKM. CDR3 length equals 16 residues. CDR3 region: CASSFGPENSYNEQFF. In nucleotides, the CDR3 is TGTGCCAGCAGTTTTGGTCCGGAAAACTCCTACAATGAGCAGTTCTTC. Filled out from reference TRBV28 and TRBJ2-1, the complete variable domain reads DVKVTQSSRYLVKRTGEKVFLECVQDMDHENMFWYRQDPGLGLRLIYFSYDVKMKEKGDIPEGYSVSREKKERFSLILESASTNQTSMYLCASSFGPENSYNEQFFGPGTRLTVL.

The chain employs TRBV3-1 and TRBJ1-5, with D perhaps TRBD1 (6 bases). Germline V lookup: CDR1 LGHDT, CDR2 YNNKEL (reference sequence). V lost 5 bases to trimming and J lost 3 bases, with 17 bases between them. The CDR3 is made up of 16 amino acids. Here the CDR3 reads CASSERRGGHNQPQHF. The CDR3 nucleotides are TGTGCCAGCAGCGAAAGACGGGGGGGCCACAATCAGCCCCAGCATTTT.